These 8 T cell receptor beta chains came from one sample sequenced in a study of T cells in Graves' hyperthyroidism and ophthalmopathy. RNA transcripts yielded amplified TCR beta CDR3 regions. HTBI primers were employed in a first-round RT-PCR of the TCR CDR3. TCRdb redid the calling of the multiplex PCR reads with MiXCR, one entry per CDR3 protein. The data show roughly 380,000 distinct CDR3 sequences, with less than 20% seen just once and 15% held by the top ten. Sequences were obtained from blood. The receptors shown here come from a woman in her thirties or forties with Graves' ophthalmopathy.

This clonotype has a count of ten or more. The chain couples TRBV6-5 to TRBJ1-5, with 8 bases fitting TRBD1. With V trimmed by 4 bases and J by 4 bases, 3 bases remained unmatched. The CDR3 has 14 residues. Germline V lookup: CDR1 MNHEY, CDR2 SVGAGI. The CDR3 region has the DNA TGTGCCAGCAGTTCGGGACAGGCTAATCAGCCCCAGCATTTT. Translation gives CASSSGQANQPQHF.

Only a few counts were recorded for this clonotype. This chain's CDR3 is CASSLWRTAFCYEQYF. The DNA of the CDR3 is TGTGCCAGCAGTTTATGGAGGACAGCATTTTGCTACGAGCAGTACTTC. The chain carries TRBV28 and TRBJ2-7; D may be TRBD1 (6 bases). This CDR3 spans 16 amino acids. The V and J ends lost 0 bases and 3 bases respectively, with 15 bases between them. The germline V gene has CDR1 MDHEN and CDR2 SYDVKM.

This clonotype was found many times. The chain couples TRBV30 to TRBJ1-2, with 7 bases matching TRBD1. The CDR3 has 15 residues. Germline V gene lookup returns CDR1 GTSNPN and CDR2 SVGIG (reference sequence). V dropped 0 bases and J dropped 6; count of bases not matched to a gene: 10. CDR3 amino acids: CAWSVLRGQRNGYTF. CDR3 coding DNA: TGTGCCTGGAGTGTTTTACGGGGACAGCGAAATGGCTACACCTTC. The full variable domain, its missing parts supplied by reference TRBV30 and TRBJ1-2, is SQTIHQWPATLVQPVGSPLSLECTVEGTSNPNLYWYRQAAGRGLQLLFYSVGIGQISSEVPQNLSASRPQDRQFILSSKKLLLSDSGFYLCAWSVLRGQRNGYTFGSGTRLTVV.

There are many counts of this clonotype. The chain couples TRBV11-2 to TRBJ1-1, with 8 positions matching TRBD1. Germline V gene lookup returns CDR1 SGHAT and CDR2 FQNNGV. The V and J ends lost 1 base and 8 bases, in that order; junction bases with no gene match: 6. The CDR3 extends over 14 amino acids. The CDR3 sequence is CASSLGWTGWEAFF. Written as DNA, the CDR3 is TGTGCCAGCAGCTTAGGGTGGACAGGGTGGGAAGCTTTCTTT.

This clonotype was picked up many times. The chain is built from TRBV6-1 and TRBJ2-7, with D possibly TRBD2 on 5 matching bases. Germline V gene lookup returns CDR1 MNHNS and CDR2 SASEGT. Trimming stripped 1 base from V and 6 bases from J, with 16 bases between. This CDR3 has 15 amino acids. The CDR3 coding sequence is TGTGCCAGCAGTGAAGGGCTAGCACCTCCGTTCGAGCAGTACTTC. As protein: CASSEGLAPPFEQYF.

The table lists this clonotype with many counts. This rearrangement joins TRBV6-5 to TRBJ2-7; D is perhaps TRBD2 (6 bases). V was cut by 6 bases and J by 2 bases, with 17 bases left in between. The CDR3 is 15 residues long. CDR1 and CDR2 (germline): MNHEY, SVGAGI. In DNA form, the CDR3 reads TGTGCCAGCAGCAGGACACCGTGGACTACCTACGAGCAGTACTTC. Translation: CASSRTPWTTYEQYF.

This clonotype was counted many times. The V call is TRBV7-8, the J call TRBJ1-3; the D is unclear. V lost 1 base and J 0 bases, leaving 4 bases between the germline ends. The CDR3 runs to 14 residues. Germline V gives CDR1 SGHVS, CDR2 FQNEAQ. The CDR3 DNA is TGTGCCAGCAGCTTAGACAACTCTGGAAACACCATATATTTT. The encoded protein is CASSLDNSGNTIYF. Variable domain in full (rest from reference TRBV7-8 and TRBJ1-3): GAGVSQSPRYKVAKRGQDVALRCDPISGHVSLFWYQQALGQGPEFLTYFQNEAQLDKSGLPSDRFFAERPEGSVSTLKIQRTQQEDSAVYLCASSLDNSGNTIYFGEGSWLTVV.

This clonotype was seen at least ten times. The V call is TRBV10-3, the J call TRBJ2-7; 7 bases agree with TRBD2. The CDR3 spans 14 residues. Germline values: CDR1 ENHRY, CDR2 SYGVKD. With V trimmed by 2 bases and J by 6 bases, 7 bases remained unmatched. The CDR3 here is CAISERGRDGEQYF. As DNA, the CDR3 is TGTGCCATCAGTGAGAGAGGGAGGGATGGCGAGCAGTACTTC.